This T cell receptor beta chain is drawn from a study of cytomegalovirus exposure and HLA in healthy donors (dated by TCRdb to about 2017). For the study in its entirety: A later analysis indicated that the 90 to 150 validation repertoires were generated on the platform also employed for the 600 to 750 repertoires of the first cohort. To predict cytomegalovirus infection status, the study brought together high-throughput TCR immunosequencing, statistical association of individual TCRs with disease status, and machine learning. The study aimed to test whether signatures of past pathogen exposure could be identified by cataloging public T cell receptors. Besides the first cohort of approximately 670 subjects, a separate validation cohort made up of 120 different subjects was used.

Libraries were constructed by the immunoSEQ multiplex PCR assay. Per the source publication's procedure: A statistical classification framework was developed to diagnose cytomegalovirus status using the catalog of TCR beta chain sequences. TCRdb stores this immuneACCESS table with in-frame sequences only. Part of the clones is absent; in the studies checked, under half of the shortfall reflects unresolved V genes, and no reason is known for the rest. Clone size and V and J calls were adopted from that table, with D and trimming inferred from the DNA. In this sample the table shows 200,000 or so clones, roughly 84% of which occur a single time. The ten biggest clones cover over 5.5% of the sample. Separate from the roughly 700-subject first cohort, the validation cohort of some 130 subjects was the group to which the donors belonged. Between the V and J ends, shortened by 4 bases and 8 bases respectively, the junction contains 12 bases. From the germline V gene, CDR1 is KGHSH and CDR2 is LQKENI. Including the terminal cysteine and phenylalanine, the CDR3 comprises 13 residues. The only DNA kept is the CDR3, 39 bases in frame from the first base.

With respect to this clone: The antigen it recognizes is unknown. Nothing much larger sits one base from this clone, and base qualities are not available.

Study-wide conclusions, independent of this receptor: A later analysis lacked HLA typing for the validation cohort, so it scored co-occurrence in that cohort across all 120 or so repertoires. A total of some 180 TCR beta chains were listed by the study as associated with cytomegalovirus. The authors suggested that the approach could potentially be generalized to other disease states and immunological phenotypes. Cytomegalovirus status was reported to be diagnosed by the classifier with high specificity and sensitivity in both the original and validation cohorts. In a later analysis, TCRs clustered in the first cohort were found to also tend to co-occur in the 120 or so validation repertoires, with approximately 94% of cluster scores above 0. Across donors, most TCR sequences were observed very rarely, whereas some public TCRs were present in many individuals. In vitro tests confirmed that a few of the cytomegalovirus-associated TCR beta chains recognize cytomegalovirus antigens.

This clonotype was sampled from a man aged 18 to 35 in good health and CMV-seropositive. In this chain, TRBV18 is recombined with TRBJ2-1, with TRBD2 tentatively as D gene (5 bases match). Sequencing used PBMCs. The nucleotides are TGTGCCAGCTCACTAGTGGACGGGGATGAGCAGTTCTTC. Its translation reads: CASSLVDGDEQFF. Joined to the reference TRBV18 and TRBJ2-1 proteins, this CDR3 gives the full variable domain: NAGVMQNPRHLVRRRGQEARLRCSPMKGHSHVYWYRQLPEEGLKFMVYLQKENIIDESGMPKERFSAEFPKEGPSILRIQQVVRGDSAAYFCASSLVDGDEQFFGPGTRLTVL.